The following is a T cell receptor beta chain sequence with its context. Likely a read error: the CDR3 ends without its conserved phenylalanine or tryptophan. This entry belongs to a study of glioma-infiltrating T cells. The iRepertoire nested amplicon-rescue multiplex PCR amplified TCR alpha and beta CDR3s from RNA. A single record per CDR3 protein comes from TCRdb applying MiXCR to the multiplex PCR reads. The table lists roughly 200,000 distinct CDR3 sequences, roughly 32% of them singletons. The V and J ends lost 3 bases and 7 bases respectively, with 7 bases between them. The CDR3 covers 12 residues. Germline loops: CDR1 SGHTA, CDR2 FQGNSA.

The receptor's source is a human donor with low-grade glioma or glioblastoma, undergoing nonglioma brain surgery, or in good health (not recorded which). Material: glioma tissue, nonneoplastic brain tissue, or PBMCs (not recorded which). The chain couples TRBV7-2 to TRBJ2-1, with TRBD2 as a possible D gene (5 bases). CDR3 region: CASSFRGNEQFS. CDR3 nucleotide sequence: TGTGCCAGCAGCTTTCGAGGGAATGAGCAGTTCTCC.